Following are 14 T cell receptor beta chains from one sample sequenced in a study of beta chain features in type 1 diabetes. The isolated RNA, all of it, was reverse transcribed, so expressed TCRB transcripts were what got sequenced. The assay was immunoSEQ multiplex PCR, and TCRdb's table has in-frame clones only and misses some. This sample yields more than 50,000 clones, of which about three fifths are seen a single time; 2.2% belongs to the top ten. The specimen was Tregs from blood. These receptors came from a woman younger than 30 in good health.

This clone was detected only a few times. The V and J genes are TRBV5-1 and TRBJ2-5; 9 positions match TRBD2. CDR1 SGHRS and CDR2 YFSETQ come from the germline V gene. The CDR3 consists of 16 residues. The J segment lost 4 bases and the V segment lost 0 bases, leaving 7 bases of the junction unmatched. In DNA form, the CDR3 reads TGCGCCAGCAGCTTGGCCGCTAGCGGGGTACGAGAGACCCAGTACTTC. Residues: CASSLAASGVRETQYF.

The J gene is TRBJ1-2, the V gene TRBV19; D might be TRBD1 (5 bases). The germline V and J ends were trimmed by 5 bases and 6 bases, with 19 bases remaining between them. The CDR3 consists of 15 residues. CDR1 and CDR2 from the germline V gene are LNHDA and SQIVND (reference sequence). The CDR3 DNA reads TGTGCCAGTAGTGTTCCGAAGGTCAGGGCGGATGGCTACACCTTC. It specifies CASSVPKVRADGYTF.

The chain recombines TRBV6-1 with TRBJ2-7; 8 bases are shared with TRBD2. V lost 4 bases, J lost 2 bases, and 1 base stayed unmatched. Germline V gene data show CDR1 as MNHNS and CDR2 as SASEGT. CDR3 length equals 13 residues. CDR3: CASSASGPYEQYF. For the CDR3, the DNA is TGTGCCAGCAGTGCTAGCGGGCCCTACGAGCAGTACTTC.

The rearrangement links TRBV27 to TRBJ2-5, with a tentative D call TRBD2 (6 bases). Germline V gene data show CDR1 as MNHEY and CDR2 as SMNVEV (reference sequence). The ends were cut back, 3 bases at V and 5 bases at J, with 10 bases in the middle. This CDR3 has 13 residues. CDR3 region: CASSFSGVETQYF. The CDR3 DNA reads TGTGCCAGCAGTTTTTCGGGGGTTGAGACCCAGTACTTC.

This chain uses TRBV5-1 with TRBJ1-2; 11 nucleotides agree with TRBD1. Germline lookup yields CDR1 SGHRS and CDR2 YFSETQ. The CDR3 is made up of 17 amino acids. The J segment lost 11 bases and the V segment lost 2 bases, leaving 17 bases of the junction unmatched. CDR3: CASSFTALGQGGIWYTF. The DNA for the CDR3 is TGCGCCAGCAGCTTCACCGCTTTGGGACAGGGGGGCATTTGGTACACCTTC.

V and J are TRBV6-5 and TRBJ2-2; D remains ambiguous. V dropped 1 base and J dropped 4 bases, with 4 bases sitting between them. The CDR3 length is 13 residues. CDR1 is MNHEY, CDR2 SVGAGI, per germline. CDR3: CASSYLATGELFF. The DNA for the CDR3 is TGTGCCAGCAGTTACTTAGCCACCGGGGAGCTGTTTTTT.

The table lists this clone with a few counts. The CDR3 loop reads CASSKQDNNYGYTF. The CDR3, as DNA: TGTGCCAGCAGTAAACAAGACAACAACTATGGCTACACCTTC. The chain links TRBV6-6 to TRBJ1-2; D remains ambiguous. The V gene's germline CDR1 is MNHNY and CDR2 SVGAGI (reference sequence). V was cut by 5 bases and J by 2 bases, with 12 bases left in between. CDR3 length: 14 amino acids.

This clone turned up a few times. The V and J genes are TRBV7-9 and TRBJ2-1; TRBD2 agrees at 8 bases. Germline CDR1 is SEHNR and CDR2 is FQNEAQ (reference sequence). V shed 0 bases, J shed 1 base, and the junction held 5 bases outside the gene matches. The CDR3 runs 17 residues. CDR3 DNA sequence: TGTGCCAGCAGCTTAGCAGATAGCGGGACATCCTACAATGAGCAGTTCTTC. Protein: CASSLADSGTSYNEQFF.

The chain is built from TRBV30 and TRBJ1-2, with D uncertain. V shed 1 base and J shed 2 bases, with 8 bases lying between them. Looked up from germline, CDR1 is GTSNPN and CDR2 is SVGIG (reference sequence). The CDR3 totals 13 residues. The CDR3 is CAWSGRWNYGYTF. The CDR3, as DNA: TGTGCCTGGAGTGGGAGGTGGAACTATGGCTACACCTTC.

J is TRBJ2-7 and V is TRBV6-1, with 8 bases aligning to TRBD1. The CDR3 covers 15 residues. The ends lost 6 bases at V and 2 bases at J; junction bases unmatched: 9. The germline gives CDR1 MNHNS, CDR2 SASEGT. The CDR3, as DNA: TGTGCCAGCAGCCATGCGCGGACAGGGCCCTACGAGCAGTACTTC. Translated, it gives CASSHARTGPYEQYF.

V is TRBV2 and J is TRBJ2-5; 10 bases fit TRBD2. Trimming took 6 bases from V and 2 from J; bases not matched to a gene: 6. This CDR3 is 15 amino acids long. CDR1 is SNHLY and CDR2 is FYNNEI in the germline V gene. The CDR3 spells CASSAPSGGQETQYF. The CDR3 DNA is TGTGCCAGCAGCGCGCCTAGCGGGGGACAAGAGACCCAGTACTTC.

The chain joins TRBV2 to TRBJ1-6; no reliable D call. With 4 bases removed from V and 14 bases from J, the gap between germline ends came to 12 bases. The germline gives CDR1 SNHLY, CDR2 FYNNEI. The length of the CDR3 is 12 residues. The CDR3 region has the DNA TGTGCCAGCAGTGGAATACCGGGAACCCTCCACTTT. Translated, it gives CASSGIPGTLHF.

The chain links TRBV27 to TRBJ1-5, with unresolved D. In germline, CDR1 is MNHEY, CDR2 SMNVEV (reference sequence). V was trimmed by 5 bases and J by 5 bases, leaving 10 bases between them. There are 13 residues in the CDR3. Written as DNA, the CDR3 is TGTGCCAGCAGTCTACGGGAAGATCAGCCCCAGCATTTT. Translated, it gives CASSLREDQPQHF.

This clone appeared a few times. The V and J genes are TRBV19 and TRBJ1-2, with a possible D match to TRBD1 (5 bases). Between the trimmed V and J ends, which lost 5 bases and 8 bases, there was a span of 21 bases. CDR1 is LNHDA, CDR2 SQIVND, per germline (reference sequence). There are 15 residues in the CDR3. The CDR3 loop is CASSGSPGVYDGYTF. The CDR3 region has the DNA TGTGCCAGTAGTGGATCCCCGGGGGTCTATGACGGCTACACCTTC.